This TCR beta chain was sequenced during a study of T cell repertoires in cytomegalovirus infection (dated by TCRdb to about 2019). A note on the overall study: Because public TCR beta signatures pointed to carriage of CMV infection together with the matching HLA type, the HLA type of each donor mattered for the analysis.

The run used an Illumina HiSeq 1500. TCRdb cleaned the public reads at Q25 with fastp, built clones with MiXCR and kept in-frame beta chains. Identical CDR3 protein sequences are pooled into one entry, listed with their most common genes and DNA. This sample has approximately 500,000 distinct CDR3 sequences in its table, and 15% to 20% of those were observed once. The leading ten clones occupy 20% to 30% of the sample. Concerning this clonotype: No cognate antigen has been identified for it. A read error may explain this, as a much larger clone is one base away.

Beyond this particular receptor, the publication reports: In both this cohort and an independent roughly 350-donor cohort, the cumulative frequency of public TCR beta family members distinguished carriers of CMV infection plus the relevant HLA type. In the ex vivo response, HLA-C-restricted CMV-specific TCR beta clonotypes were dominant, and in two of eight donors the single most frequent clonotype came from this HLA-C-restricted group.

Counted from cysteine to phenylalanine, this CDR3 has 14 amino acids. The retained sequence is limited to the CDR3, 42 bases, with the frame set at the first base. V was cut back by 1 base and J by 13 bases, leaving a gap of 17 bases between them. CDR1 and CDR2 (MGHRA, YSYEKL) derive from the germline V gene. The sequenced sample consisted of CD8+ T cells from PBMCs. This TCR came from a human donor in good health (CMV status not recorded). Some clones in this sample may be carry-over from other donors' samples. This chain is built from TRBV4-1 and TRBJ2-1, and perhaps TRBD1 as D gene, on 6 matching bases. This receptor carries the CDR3 CASSQAPGAFDQFF. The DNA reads TGCGCCAGCAGCCAAGCTCCAGGGGCTTTTGATCAGTTCTTC.